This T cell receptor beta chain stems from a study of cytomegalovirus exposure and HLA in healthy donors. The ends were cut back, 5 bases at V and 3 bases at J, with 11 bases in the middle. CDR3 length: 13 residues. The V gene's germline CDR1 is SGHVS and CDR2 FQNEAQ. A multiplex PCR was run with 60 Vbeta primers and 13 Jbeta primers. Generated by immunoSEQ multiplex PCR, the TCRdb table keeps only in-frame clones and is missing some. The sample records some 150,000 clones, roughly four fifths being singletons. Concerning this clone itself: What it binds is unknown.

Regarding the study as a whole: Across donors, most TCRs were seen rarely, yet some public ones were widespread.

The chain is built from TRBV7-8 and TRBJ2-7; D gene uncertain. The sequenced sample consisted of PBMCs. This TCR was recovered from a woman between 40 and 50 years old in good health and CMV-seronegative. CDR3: CASSPSDGYEQYF. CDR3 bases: TGTGCCAGCAGCCCAAGCGACGGCTACGAGCAGTACTTC. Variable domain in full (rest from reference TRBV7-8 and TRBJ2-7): GAGVSQSPRYKVAKRGQDVALRCDPISGHVSLFWYQQALGQGPEFLTYFQNEAQLDKSGLPSDRFFAERPEGSVSTLKIQRTQQEDSAVYLCASSPSDGYEQYFGPGTRLTVT.